This T cell receptor (beta chain) was found in a study of metastatic and nonmetastatic thyroid tumors. Study summary: The authors compared repertoires across blood and tumor or nodule tissue from malignant and benign thyroid patients. Study-level results: Versus benign nodules, malignant thyroid tumors reportedly had significantly higher TCR beta diversity, in blood and tumor.

This clone was seen once. Its antigen is currently unknown. Authors' data handling: The authors used CDR3 differences across clinicopathological groups to build a distant-metastasis classifier for papillary thyroid cancer. TCRdb reprocessed the PCR reads using MiXCR. The V and J calls were not made by the authors but by TCRdb's processing. The data contain 8,000 to 9,500 clones, about 32% of them singletons. Germline trimming cut 4 bases from V and 6 bases from J; bases unmatched to any gene: 3. Germline loops: CDR1 SGHVS, CDR2 FQNEAQ. CDR3 length: 15 amino acids. No patient had received any treatment before thyroid surgery.

This TCR was sampled from a female donor with papillary thyroid cancer or a benign thyroid nodule (not recorded which). Some clones in this sample may be carry-over from other donors' samples. The material sequenced was tumor tissue. The J gene is TRBJ2-2, the V gene TRBV7-8; 12 positions match TRBD2. The CDR3, as DNA: TGTGCCAGCAGCTCTAGCGGGGGGGCCCCCGGGGAGCTGTTTTTT. Translated: CASSSSGGAPGELFF.